These 6 T cell receptor beta chains originate from one sample sequenced in a study of cytomegalovirus exposure and HLA in healthy donors. PCR used 60 Vbeta primers and 13 Jbeta primers. Assay used: immunoSEQ multiplex PCR; TCRdb lists only in-frame clones, some missing. This table holds roughly 120,000 clones, about 59% found once. Sequences were obtained from PBMCs. The receptors were sampled from a woman in her forties in good health and CMV-seropositive.

The chain joins TRBV5-4 to TRBJ1-1, with TRBD1 matching over 7 bases. From germline, CDR1 is SGHNT and CDR2 YYREEE (reference sequence). Trimming at V came to 4 bases and at J to 4 bases, leaving 10 bases not matched to a gene. The CDR3 length is 15 residues. The CDR3 nucleotides read TGTGCCAGCAGCCCCATGACAGGGCTTGGCACTGAAGCTTTCTTT. This gives the protein CASSPMTGLGTEAFF.

The genes are TRBV11-1 and TRBJ1-1; unclear D gene. V was trimmed by 1 base and J by 7 bases, leaving 7 bases between them. The CDR3 length is 12 residues. In germline, CDR1 is SGHAT, CDR2 FQDESV (reference sequence). DNA of the CDR3: TGTGCCAGCAGCTTAGGAGGAGTTGAAGCTTTCTTT. The encoded protein is CASSLGGVEAFF.

This sequence joins TRBV19 and TRBJ2-2, with 11 bases that match TRBD2. The CDR3 covers 15 residues. The J segment lost 5 bases and the V segment lost 6 bases, leaving 5 bases of the junction unmatched. Germline CDR1 is LNHDA and CDR2 is SQIVND (reference sequence). CDR3 in amino acids: CASRPGLAVTGELFF. CDR3 sequence (DNA): TGTGCCAGTAGACCGGGACTAGCGGTAACCGGGGAGCTGTTTTTT.

This clone was found a few times. J is TRBJ2-5 and V is TRBV25-1; tentatively, D is TRBD1 (7 bases). Germline-derived CDR1 and CDR2 are MGHDK and SYGVNS. This CDR3 has 13 residues. V shed 5 bases and J shed 4 bases, with 11 bases lying between them. The CDR3 sequence is CASSNRGGETQYF. The CDR3 DNA reads TGTGCCAGCAGTAACAGGGGAGGAGAGACCCAGTACTTC.

The chain uses TRBV9 and TRBJ2-5, with 8 bases fitting TRBD2. Germline V gene lookup returns CDR1 SGDLS and CDR2 YYNGEE. Trimming took 0 bases from V and 2 from J; bases not matched to a gene: 6. The CDR3 length is 16 residues. The CDR3 bases are TGTGCCAGCAGCGTAGAGGGCGTAGCGGGACAAGAGACCCAGTACTTC. Its translation: CASSVEGVAGQETQYF.

This chain uses TRBV7-9 with TRBJ2-5; D unresolved. V was cut by 0 bases and J by 5 bases, with 4 bases left in between. Looked up from germline, CDR1 is SEHNR and CDR2 is FQNEAQ (reference sequence). The CDR3 length is 12 residues. The CDR3 sequence: CASSLAEETQYF. CDR3 bases: TGTGCCAGCAGCTTAGCCGAGGAGACCCAGTACTTC.